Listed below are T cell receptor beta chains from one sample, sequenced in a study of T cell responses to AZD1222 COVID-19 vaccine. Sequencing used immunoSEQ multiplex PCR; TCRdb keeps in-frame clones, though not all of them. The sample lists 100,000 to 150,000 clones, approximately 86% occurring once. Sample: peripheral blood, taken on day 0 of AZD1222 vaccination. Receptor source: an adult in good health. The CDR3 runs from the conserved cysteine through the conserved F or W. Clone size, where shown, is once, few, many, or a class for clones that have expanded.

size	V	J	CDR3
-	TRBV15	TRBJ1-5	CATSRGGATQPQHF
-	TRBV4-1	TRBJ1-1	CASSQGWNTEAFF
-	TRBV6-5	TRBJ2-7	CASSYAFAGRGYEQYF
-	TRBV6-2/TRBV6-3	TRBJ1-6	CASSYMSSYNSPLHF
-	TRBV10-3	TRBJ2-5	CAISVGLETQYF
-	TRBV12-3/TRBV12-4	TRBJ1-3	CASSRAQGNTIYF
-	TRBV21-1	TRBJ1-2	CASSTITNYGYTF
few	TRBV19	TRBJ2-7	CASSIGTTYEQYF
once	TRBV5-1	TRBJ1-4	CASSFSNEKLFF
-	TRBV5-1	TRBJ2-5	CASSFRAQETQYF
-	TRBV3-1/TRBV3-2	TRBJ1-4	CASSPGGLLLFF
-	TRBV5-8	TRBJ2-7	CASTISDGSYEQYF
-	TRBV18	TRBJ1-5	CASSPEGGGPNQPQHF
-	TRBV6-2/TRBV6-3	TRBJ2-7	CASSPGLAGRSSYEQYF
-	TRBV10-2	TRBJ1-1	CASSGSGRNTEAFF
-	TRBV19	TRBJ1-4	CASSLLPGVRGKLFF
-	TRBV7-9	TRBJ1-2	CASSSADTVYGYTF
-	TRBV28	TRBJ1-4	CASSLLQGAPANEKLFF
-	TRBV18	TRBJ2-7	CASSPGLGEQYF
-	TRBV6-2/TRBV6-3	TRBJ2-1	CASSYKGVYNEQFF
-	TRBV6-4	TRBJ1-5	CASSDGYSNQPQHF
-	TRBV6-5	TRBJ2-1	CASRDSGSYNEQFF
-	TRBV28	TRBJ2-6	CASSSRTGPGANVLTF
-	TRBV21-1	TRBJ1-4	CASSGSLSGGNEKLFF
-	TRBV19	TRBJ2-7	CASSTDTHSYEQYF
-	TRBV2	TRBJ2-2	CASLPGHYTGELFF
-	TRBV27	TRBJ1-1	CASTPAGQTMNTEAFF
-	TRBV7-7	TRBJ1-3	CASSQGHGNTIYF
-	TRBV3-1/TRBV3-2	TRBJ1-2	CASSRYRTGTSPGYTF
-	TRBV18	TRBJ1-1	CASSPQDTHTEAFF
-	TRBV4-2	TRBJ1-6	CASSQAELGTPLHF
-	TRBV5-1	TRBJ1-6	CASSPNRASNSPLHF
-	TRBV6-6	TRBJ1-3	CASSRGSRWGNTIYF
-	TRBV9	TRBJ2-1	CASSVEHHTEQFF
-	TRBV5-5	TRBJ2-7	CASSLLGPPYEQYF
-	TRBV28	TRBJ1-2	CASIEGGVSYGYTF
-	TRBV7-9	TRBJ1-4	CASTGSGEKLFF
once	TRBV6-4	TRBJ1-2	CASSNTGGSAGYTF
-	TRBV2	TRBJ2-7	CASSGTSGATAYEQYF
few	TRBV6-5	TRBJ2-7	CASSYDDSNSYEQYF
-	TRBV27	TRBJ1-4	CASSAGTAATNEKLFF
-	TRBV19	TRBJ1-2	CASSGGLGYGYTF